This T cell receptor beta chain is drawn from a study of identical twins. Study conclusions and caveats: Cross-sectional statistics, not tracking of the same donors, supported the conclusions. Researchers caution that invariant MAIT and iNKT cells could partly confound zero-insertion analyses. Twins shared out-of-frame alpha sequences with excess low generation probability.

The CDR3 runs to 11 residues. CDR1 and CDR2 from the germline V gene are DFQATT and SNEGSKA (reference sequence). Deletions cut 2 bases from V and 10 bases from J, with 6 bases between. This clonotype was observed a few times. Its specificity is not known. One entry per CDR3 protein results from TCRdb running MiXCR on the 5' RACE reads. Of roughly 1,500,000 distinct CDR3 sequences listed, roughly 35% are singletons. Sequenced sample: cord blood. The chain employs TRBV20-1 and TRBJ1-6; D not resolved. The clonotype was recovered from a newborn girl in good health. The CDR3 DNA follows: TGCAGTGCTAGAATCGTGTCACCCCTCCACTTT. Translated, it gives CSARIVSPLHF.